A selection of T cell receptor beta chains follows, all from one sample in a study of blood T cell repertoires in COVID-19. The data were produced by immunoSEQ multiplex PCR, yet TCRdb's version contains in-frame clones alone and is incomplete. The data contain tens of thousands of clones, 90% of them singletons. The sequencing input was peripheral blood. The receptors here all came from a woman of 80 years or more with acute or convalescent COVID-19. Each CDR3 is given with its conserved first and last residue. D genes are given only for firm matches. Rows give clone size only sometimes, using once, few, many, or a class for an expanded clone.

j_gene | abundance | d_gene | v_gene | CDR3aa | CDR3nt
TRBJ1-2 | . | TRBD1 | TRBV27 | CASSSGQARGYTF | TGTGCCAGCAGTTCCGGACAGGCTAGGGGCTACACCTTC
TRBJ2-5 | . | TRBD2 | TRBV12-3/TRBV12-4 | CASSFRRGETQYF | TGTGCCAGCAGTTTCCGGCGGGGGGAGACCCAGTACTTC
TRBJ1-5 | . | . | TRBV19 | CASSTERNQPQHF | TGTGCCAGTAGCACCGAGAGGAATCAGCCCCAGCATTTT
TRBJ2-5 | . | . | TRBV12-3/TRBV12-4 | CASLIGSRETQYF | TGTGCCAGTCTAATCGGGAGTAGAGAGACCCAGTACTTC
TRBJ2-7 | . | TRBD2 | TRBV4-2 | CASSQQPPSGGNLYEQYF | TGTGCCAGCAGCCAACAGCCCCCTAGCGGGGGGAACCTATACGAGCAGTACTTC
TRBJ2-7 | . | TRBD2 | TRBV18 | CASSSGLAGGSYEQYF | TGTGCCAGCTCATCGGGACTAGCGGGAGGGTCCTACGAGCAGTACTTC
TRBJ2-7 | . | TRBD1 | TRBV19 | CASSIRGGPYEQYF | TGTGCCAGTAGTATCAGAGGGGGCCCCTACGAGCAGTACTTC
TRBJ1-2 | . | . | TRBV4-1 | CASSPREGTLYGYTF | TGCGCCAGCAGCCCTCGGGAGGGGACGCTCTATGGCTACACCTTC
TRBJ1-1 | . | TRBD1 | TRBV4-1 | CASSQPGQGWGAFF | TGCGCCAGCAGCCAACCGGGACAGGGGTGGGGAGCTTTCTTT
TRBJ1-2 | once | TRBD1 | TRBV7-9 | CASSKGQSGGYTF | TGTGCCAGCAGCAAGGGACAGTCGGGTGGCTACACCTTC
TRBJ2-7 | . | . | TRBV7-9 | CASSLASFRLAGGIYEQYF | TGTGCCAGCAGCTTAGCGTCTTTTCGTCTCGCGGGCGGTATCTACGAGCAGTACTTC
TRBJ2-5 | . | TRBD1 | TRBV5-1 | CASTSHGTGGAETQYF | TGCGCCAGCACCTCCCACGGGACAGGGGGCGCGGAGACCCAGTACTTC
TRBJ2-1 | . | . | TRBV11-3 | CASSLGVGGRGNEQFF | TGTGCCAGCAGCTTAGGAGTAGGGGGACGGGGAAATGAGCAGTTCTTC
TRBJ2-7 | . | . | TRBV3-1/TRBV3-2 | CASSHYDEQYF | TGTGCCAGCAGCCACTATGACGAGCAGTACTTC
TRBJ1-5 | . | TRBD1 | TRBV27 | CASSAGTDSNQPQHF | TGTGCCAGCAGTGCGGGGACAGACAGCAATCAGCCCCAGCATTTT
TRBJ2-7 | . | . | TRBV7-9 | CASSLSQGQGSRYEQYF | TGTGCCAGCAGCTTATCGCAAGGGCAGGGCAGTCGGTACGAGCAGTACTTC
TRBJ1-4 | . | TRBD1 | TRBV28 | CASSPTPGQKNEKLFF | TGTGCCAGCAGTCCGACCCCGGGACAGAAGAATGAAAAACTGTTTTTT
TRBJ1-1 | . | . | TRBV5-4 | CASSLVTGWETEAFF | TGTGCCAGCAGCTTGGTTACAGGGTGGGAGACTGAAGCTTTCTTT
TRBJ2-1 | . | . | TRBV6-4 | CASSDIIGGGVTNEQFF | TGTGCCAGCAGTGATATTATAGGGGGCGGGGTGACCAATGAGCAGTTCTTC
TRBJ1-1 | . | . | TRBV28 | CASRGAWPLNTEAFF | TGTGCCAGCAGAGGGGCCTGGCCTTTGAACACTGAAGCTTTCTTT
TRBJ1-2 | once | . | TRBV5-4 | CASSPRAGGYTF | TGTGCCAGCAGCCCACGTGCAGGAGGCTACACCTTC
TRBJ1-2 | . | . | TRBV20-1 | CSASLQGDDYGYTF | TGCAGTGCTAGTTTACAGGGAGACGACTATGGCTACACCTTC
TRBJ1-6 | . | . | TRBV9 | CASSVVPGFNSPLHF | TGTGCCAGCAGCGTAGTACCAGGGTTTAATTCACCCCTCCACTTT
TRBJ1-2 | . | TRBD1 | TRBV9 | CASSATGEYDYGYTF | TGTGCCAGCAGCGCCACAGGGGAGTACGACTATGGCTACACCTTC
TRBJ1-5 | . | TRBD1 | TRBV4-1 | CASSQDGTGGESQHF | TGCGCCAGCAGCCAAGACGGGACAGGGGGCGAGTCCCAGCATTTT
TRBJ1-4 | . | . | TRBV28 | CASSFSPKSREKLFF | TGTGCCAGCAGTTTCAGCCCTAAATCGAGGGAAAAACTGTTTTTT
TRBJ2-7 | . | TRBD1 | TRBV29-1 | CSVLRQGTYEQYF | TGCAGCGTTTTGAGACAGGGTACCTACGAGCAGTACTTC
TRBJ1-2 | . | . | TRBV19 | CASSIELTGSGGYTF | TGTGCCAGTAGTATAGAACTAACAGGGTCGGGTGGCTACACCTTC
TRBJ2-3 | . | TRBD2 | TRBV27 | CASSLRGTSGNPTDTQYF | TGTGCCAGCAGTTTACGAGGGACTAGCGGAAACCCAACAGATACGCAGTATTTT
TRBJ2-1 | . | . | TRBV28 | CASSFLSSGYNEQFF | TGTGCCAGCAGTTTTTTAAGTTCGGGGTACAATGAGCAGTTCTTC
TRBJ2-2 | . | . | TRBV9 | CASSVHGGATGELFF | TGTGCCAGCAGCGTTCATGGGGGGGCAACCGGGGAGCTGTTTTTT
TRBJ2-7 | . | TRBD1 | TRBV5-5 | CASSRDRGASYEQYF | TGTGCCAGCAGCCGAGACAGGGGTGCATCCTACGAGCAGTACTTC
TRBJ1-6 | few | . | TRBV18 | CASSPARDSPLHF | TGTGCCAGCTCACCAGCGAGGGATTCACCCCTCCACTTT
TRBJ1-5 | . | . | TRBV28 | CASSLLQGGYQPQHF | TGTGCCAGCAGTTTATTACAGGGTGGGTATCAGCCCCAGCATTTT
TRBJ2-2 | . | . | TRBV2 | CASSELLGLSGTGELFF | TGTGCCAGCAGTGAATTGTTGGGTTTGTCGGGCACCGGGGAGCTGTTTTTT
TRBJ1-2 | . | . | TRBV18 | CASSRGSGYTF | TGTGCCAGCTCACGAGGGAGTGGCTACACCTTC
TRBJ1-1 | . | . | TRBV28 | CASSLGGTGWAAFF | TGTGCCAGCAGTTTAGGGGGTACAGGGTGGGCGGCTTTCTTT
TRBJ1-2 | few | . | TRBV21-1 | CASKDGDTGSDGYTF | TGTGCCAGCAAGGATGGGGATACAGGGTCCGATGGCTACACCTTC
TRBJ2-1 | . | TRBD2 | TRBV4-3 | CASSLSTSPYNEQFF | TGCGCCAGCAGCCTTTCGACTAGCCCCTACAATGAGCAGTTCTTC
TRBJ1-5 | . | . | TRBV19 | CASSNFGGNQPQHF | TGTGCCAGTAGTAACTTCGGGGGGAATCAGCCCCAGCATTTT
TRBJ1-6 | once | . | TRBV5-4 | CASSFFGGRGSPLHF | TGTGCCAGCAGCTTTTTTGGTGGGCGCGGGTCACCCCTCCACTTT
TRBJ1-4 | . | TRBD1 | TRBV2 | CASSLDRAATNEKLFF | TGTGCCAGCAGTCTAGACAGGGCCGCAACTAATGAAAAACTGTTTTTT
TRBJ1-2 | once | TRBD1 | TRBV7-9 | CASSRTGVGYGYTF | TGTGCCAGCAGTCGGACAGGGGTGGGCTATGGCTACACCTTC
TRBJ1-2 | . | . | TRBV6-1 | CASSEAITGYGYTF | TGTGCCAGCAGTGAAGCTATAACAGGGTATGGCTACACCTTC
TRBJ2-3 | . | TRBD2 | TRBV9 | CASSVGGRGGTDTQYF | TGTGCCAGCAGCGTAGGAGGGAGGGGCGGCACAGATACGCAGTATTTT
TRBJ1-2 | . | TRBD1 | TRBV7-9 | CASSRVPSRTGGGDGYTF | TGTGCCAGCAGCCGAGTTCCATCCAGGACAGGGGGCGGGGATGGCTACACCTTC
TRBJ1-1 | . | . | TRBV6-1 | CASSDRPPTEAFF | TGTGCCAGCAGTGACAGGCCTCCCACTGAAGCTTTCTTT
TRBJ1-1 | . | . | TRBV9 | CASSPLYVGRTEAFF | TGTGCCAGCAGCCCCCTTTATGTGGGGCGGACTGAAGCTTTCTTT
TRBJ1-2 | . | TRBD1 | TRBV6-6 | CASSYTGDGYTF | TGTGCCAGCAGTTACACAGGGGATGGCTACACCTTC
TRBJ2-7 | . | . | TRBV12-5 | CASGPIIRGYEQYF | TGTGCTAGTGGTCCAATAATAAGGGGTTACGAGCAGTACTTC
TRBJ1-5 | . | TRBD1 | TRBV3-1/TRBV3-2 | CASSPTGGNQPQHF | TGTGCCAGCAGCCCAACAGGGGGCAATCAGCCCCAGCATTTT
TRBJ1-2 | few | TRBD1 | TRBV19 | CASSESSGTANYGYTF | TGTGCCAGTAGTGAATCTTCGGGGACAGCCAACTATGGCTACACCTTC
TRBJ2-7 | . | . | TRBV5-1 | CASSLEGRAIYEQYF | TGCGCCAGCAGCTTGGAGGGCAGGGCCATATACGAGCAGTACTTC
TRBJ2-1 | once | . | TRBV5-1 | CASSRFYSSYNEQFF | TGCGCCAGCAGCCGGTTCTACAGCTCCTACAATGAGCAGTTCTTC
TRBJ2-1 | once | TRBD2 | TRBV11-3 | CASSDRTSGREQFF | TGTGCCAGCAGCGACCGGACTAGCGGGCGCGAGCAGTTCTTC
TRBJ1-6 | . | TRBD1 | TRBV19 | CASSEGQGTPLHF | TGTGCCAGTAGTGAGGGACAGGGTACACCCCTCCACTTT